Shown below are 23 T cell receptor beta chains from a single sample sequenced in a study of blood T cell repertoires in COVID-19. The protocol was immunoSEQ multiplex PCR, while the TCRdb copy is restricted to in-frame clones and leaves out a portion. The table shows 110,000 to 150,000 clones, with about nine tenths occurring only once. The sample comprised PBMCs or T cells enriched from blood (not recorded which). These receptors were obtained from a middle-aged man who had recovered from COVID-19.

The chain combines TRBV24-1 with TRBJ2-1; maybe TRBD1 (5 bases). The V and J ends lost 5 bases and 0 bases respectively, with 10 bases between them. Germline CDR1 is KGHDR and CDR2 is SFDVKD. The CDR3 totals 15 residues. The CDR3: CATSARVSSYNEQFF. The CDR3 DNA sequence: TGTGCCACCAGTGCCAGGGTAAGCTCCTACAATGAGCAGTTCTTC.

With respect to this clone: Distinct nucleotide sequences in the sample also encode this CDR3. The chain joins TRBV9 to TRBJ1-2, with 9 bases aligning to TRBD1. The germline V gene has CDR1 SGDLS and CDR2 YYNGEE. After removal of 2 bases from V and 2 bases from J, the junction contained 1 base not matched to a gene. This CDR3 has 14 residues. The CDR3 region is CASSVGQGNYGYTF. The CDR3 DNA sequence: TGTGCCAGCAGCGTCGGACAGGGGAACTATGGCTACACCTTC.

This chain links TRBV7-9 with TRBJ2-6; D uncertain. This CDR3 contains 16 residues. Trimming shortened V by 5 bases and J by 0 bases, and 11 bases separated the two germline ends. Germline assignment: CDR1 SEHNR and CDR2 FQNEAQ (reference sequence). The CDR3 reads CASSRYQVSGANVLTF. The DNA of the CDR3 is TGTGCCAGCAGCCGATATCAGGTCTCTGGGGCCAACGTCCTGACTTTC.

This chain joins TRBV7-9 and TRBJ2-1, with D possibly matching TRBD2 (5 bases). CDR1 is SEHNR and CDR2 is FQNEAQ in the germline V gene (reference sequence). This CDR3 has 14 amino acids. Trimming left V 6 bases short and J 0 bases short, with 9 bases between. DNA for the CDR3: TGTGCCAGCAGTGAGGGTGGCTCCTACAATGAGCAGTTCTTC. Translated: CASSEGGSYNEQFF.

This clone was detected only once. This chain uses TRBV6-2 or TRBV6-3 with TRBJ1-5; 7 nucleotides agree with TRBD1. The CDR3 runs to 15 residues. Germline V gene lookup returns CDR1 MNHEY and CDR2 SVGEGT. With 6 bases clipped from V and 4 bases from J, the junction kept 9 bases outside the gene matches. The CDR3 DNA follows: TGTGCCAGCAGCTTCACGACAGGGTCTAATCAGCCCCAGCATTTT. Encoded protein: CASSFTTGSNQPQHF.

This clone was counted between two and nine times. The genes are TRBV24-1 and TRBJ2-3; 7 bases match TRBD1. Germline V CDR1 and CDR2: KGHDR, SFDVKD. The J segment lost 5 bases and the V segment lost 3 bases, leaving 4 bases of the junction unmatched. This CDR3 spans 14 amino acids. This CDR3 is CATSDPGQEDTQYF. Here the CDR3 DNA reads TGTGCCACCAGTGATCCAGGACAGGAAGATACGCAGTATTTT.

This clone was seen a single time. The chain joins TRBV7-9 to TRBJ1-6; 7 bases line up with TRBD1. The V gene's germline CDR1 is SEHNR and CDR2 FQNEAQ (reference sequence). This CDR3 has 16 residues. The V segment lost 0 bases and the J segment 6 bases; nucleotides outside the gene matches: 5. CDR3 amino acids: CASSLAGTAINSPLHF. The CDR3 DNA follows: TGTGCCAGCAGCTTAGCCGGGACAGCGATTAATTCACCCCTCCACTTT.

The genes are TRBV27 and TRBJ2-2; D is possibly TRBD1 (5 bases). Trimming took 5 bases from V and 0 from J, leaving 10 bases between them. Per germline, CDR1 MNHEY and CDR2 SMNVEV (reference sequence). This CDR3 region has 15 residues. The CDR3 protein is CASSSDRTNTGELFF. CDR3 nucleotides: TGTGCCAGCAGTAGTGACAGAACGAACACCGGGGAGCTGTTTTTT.

This CDR3 is CASSYGQGARNEQFF. CDR3 bases: TGTGCCAGCAGTTACGGTCAGGGGGCAAGGAATGAGCAGTTCTTC. The rearrangement uses TRBV6-6 and TRBJ2-1; TRBD1 aligns across 8 bases. V shed 2 bases, J shed 7 bases, and the junction held 7 bases outside the gene matches. This CDR3 region has 15 residues. Germline-derived CDR1 and CDR2 are MNHNY and SVGAGI (reference sequence).

The chain joins TRBV5-4 to TRBJ2-1; maybe TRBD1 (6 bases). Germline CDR1 and CDR2: SGHNT and YYREEE (reference sequence). The CDR3 runs 15 residues. V was clipped by 2 bases and J by 2 bases, with 11 bases between them. The CDR3 DNA reads TGTGCCAGCAGCTTCCAGGGGAGCGCCTACAATGAGCAGTTCTTC. Residues: CASSFQGSAYNEQFF.

V gene TRBV7-2 combines with J gene TRBJ2-3; 8 bases are shared with TRBD2. V dropped 3 bases and J dropped 4; count of bases not matched to a gene: 18. The CDR3 extends over 19 amino acids. The germline V gene has CDR1 SGHTA and CDR2 FQGNSA. CDR3 in DNA: TGTGCCAGCAGCTTCAGATTCCGGAGAAGCGGGAGAGTCCCAGATACGCAGTATTTT. It is translated as CASSFRFRRSGRVPDTQYF.

The rearrangement links TRBV9 to TRBJ2-2; 8 bases line up with TRBD1. CDR1 is SGDLS, CDR2 YYNGEE, per germline. This CDR3 has 16 amino acids. V lost 5 bases and J lost 1; bases outside the gene matches: 7. The CDR3 loop is CASRQGQGWNTGELFF. CDR3 DNA: TGTGCCAGCAGGCAAGGACAGGGATGGAACACCGGGGAGCTGTTTTTT. Using reference TRBV9 and TRBJ2-2 for the parts outside the CDR3, the full variable domain is DSGVTQTPKHLITATGQRVTLRCSPRSGDLSVYWYQQSLDQGLQFLIQYYNGEERAKGNILERFSAQQFPDLHSELNLSSLELGDSALYFCASRQGQGWNTGELFFGEGSRLTVL.

The chain uses TRBV4-1 and TRBJ1-2; TRBD1 agrees at 8 bases. J lost 8 bases, V lost 6 bases, and 11 bases had no gene match. Germline V gives CDR1 MGHRA, CDR2 YSYEKL. The CDR3 spans 14 residues. The CDR3, as DNA: TGCGCCAGCAGTCCCACACAGGGGGTAGTAGGCTACACCTTC. This translates into CASSPTQGVVGYTF.

This sequence joins TRBV24-1 and TRBJ1-1; 7 positions match TRBD1. Losses at the gene ends were 5 bases for V and 7 bases for J; bases not matched to a gene: 6. The CDR3 sequence is 13 residues long. Germline lookup yields CDR1 KGHDR and CDR2 SFDVKD. Here the CDR3 reads CATSGRGRSEAFF. The CDR3 region has the DNA TGTGCCACCAGTGGTAGGGGGCGAAGTGAAGCTTTCTTT.

V is TRBV2 and J is TRBJ1-2; a weak D match, TRBD1 (6 bases). Germline CDR1 reads SNHLY; CDR2 reads FYNNEI. This CDR3 contains 15 residues. V shed 3 bases and J shed 8 bases, with 19 bases lying between them. The CDR3: CASSEVGWTENGYTF. The DNA for the CDR3 is TGTGCCAGCAGTGAGGTTGGGTGGACAGAGAACGGCTACACCTTC.

V usage is TRBV19 and J usage is TRBJ2-1, with 12 bases fitting TRBD2. CDR3 length equals 15 residues. The trim removed 6 bases at V and 3 bases at J, leaving 3 bases unmatched. Germline V gives CDR1 LNHDA, CDR2 SQIVND (reference sequence). The CDR3 DNA reads TGTGCCAGTAGGATGACTAGCGGGAGCTACAATGAGCAGTTCTTC. It encodes CASRMTSGSYNEQFF. Full variable domain (missing parts from reference TRBV19 and TRBJ2-1): DGGITQSPKYLFRKEGQNVTLSCEQNLNHDAMYWYRQDPGQGLRLIYYSQIVNDFQKGDIAEGYSVSREKKESFPLTVTSAQKNPTAFYLCASRMTSGSYNEQFFGPGTRLTVL.

The rearrangement uses TRBV3-1 (or the pseudogene TRBV3-2) and TRBJ1-1; a possible D gene is TRBD1 (5 bases). Per the germline V gene, CDR1 is LGHDT and CDR2 is YNNKEL (reference sequence). The CDR3 loop spans 14 amino acids. Trimming took 5 bases from V and 5 from J, leaving 15 bases between them. The CDR3 DNA reads as TGTGCCAGCAGCATTGGACACCGGGGGACTGAAGCTTTCTTT. Protein product: CASSIGHRGTEAFF.

The rearrangement uses TRBV7-2 and TRBJ1-2, with unresolved D. CDR3 length: 12 amino acids. Trimming left V 2 bases short and J 5 bases short, with 6 bases between. From germline, CDR1 is SGHTA and CDR2 FQGNSA. The CDR3 DNA reads as TGTGCCAGCAGCTTATCGTCGTATGGCTACACCTTC. Amino acid sequence: CASSLSSYGYTF. Full variable domain (outside the CDR3, taken from reference TRBV7-2 and TRBJ1-2): GAGVSQSPSNKVTEKGKDVELRCDPISGHTALYWYRQSLGQGLEFLIYFQGNSAPDKSGLPSDRFSAERTGGSVSTLTIQRTQQEDSAVYLCASSLSSYGYTFGSGTRLTVV.

CDR3: CASSIGGGSTDTQYF. The CDR3 DNA follows: TGTGCCAGTAGTATTGGCGGGGGGAGCACAGATACGCAGTATTTT. The chain couples TRBV19 to TRBJ2-3; 8 bases map to TRBD2. The CDR3 contains 15 residues. Unmatched junction bases numbered 2, after V lost 3 bases and J lost 0 bases. Germline CDR1 and CDR2: LNHDA and SQIVND (reference sequence).

The chain is built from TRBV7-6 and TRBJ2-3; D remains ambiguous. V was trimmed by 5 bases and J by 4 bases, leaving 4 bases between them. The CDR3 has 11 amino acids. CDR1 is SGHVS and CDR2 is FNYEAQ in the germline V gene. CDR3 region: CASSLADTQYF. CDR3 DNA sequence: TGTGCCAGCAGCCTTGCAGATACGCAGTATTTT. The full variable domain, its missing parts supplied by reference TRBV7-6 and TRBJ2-3, is GAGVSQSPRYKVTKRGQDVALRCDPISGHVSLYWYRQALGQGPEFLTYFNYEAQQDKSGLPNDRFSAERPEGSISTLTIQRTEQRDSAMYRCASSLADTQYFGPGTRLTVL.

This clone was seen only a few times. The chain couples TRBV18 to TRBJ1-1; D remains ambiguous. The CDR3 runs 13 residues. In germline, CDR1 is KGHSH, CDR2 LQKENI. V lost 2 bases to trimming and J lost 10 bases, with 14 bases between them. This CDR3 is CASSPSIGRGAFF. CDR3 DNA: TGTGCCAGCTCACCAAGTATCGGGCGGGGAGCTTTCTTT.

The chain joins TRBV12-3 or TRBV12-4 to TRBJ2-7; the match to TRBD1 covers 7 bases. The V gene end was trimmed by 6 bases and the J gene end by 3 bases; junction bases not matched to a gene: 2. This CDR3 is built from 12 residues. Here the CDR3 reads CASSRDSYEQYV. CDR3 bases: TGTGCCAGCAGCCGGGACAGCTACGAGCAGTACGTC.

V and J are TRBV2 and TRBJ2-1; 7 nucleotides match TRBD1. Per germline, CDR1 SNHLY and CDR2 FYNNEI. CDR3 length equals 14 residues. Trimming cost V 9 bases and J 0 bases; bases outside gene matches: 5. In DNA form, the CDR3 reads TGTGCCAGGGGACAGCCGAGCTCCTACAATGAGCAGTTCTTC. This translates into CARGQPSSYNEQFF.